The rows below give T cell receptor beta chains drawn from one sample of a study of blood T cell repertoires in COVID-19. The data were produced by immunoSEQ multiplex PCR, yet TCRdb's version contains in-frame clones alone and is incomplete. The sample carries under 250,000 clones, about 85% recorded once. Sequenced sample: peripheral blood. Receptors originate from a woman aged 55-70 years who had recovered from COVID-19. The CDR3 runs from the conserved cysteine through the conserved F or W. A D gene is named only where the DNA matches it firmly. A row's size may be missing; if present it is once, few, many or a size class.

V	D	size	J	CDR3	DNA
TRBV11-2	NA	NA	TRBJ1-4	CASSGGSEKLFF	TGTGCCAGCAGCGGGGGCAGCGAAAAACTGTTTTTT
TRBV4-2	TRBD2	few	TRBJ2-5	CASSQEWLAGGPETQYF	TGTGCCAGCAGCCAAGAATGGCTAGCGGGGGGGCCAGAGACCCAGTACTTC
TRBV5-1	TRBD1	NA	TRBJ2-3	CASSLGTGTVPDTQYF	TGCGCCAGCAGCTTAGGGACAGGGACCGTCCCAGATACGCAGTATTTT
TRBV3-1/TRBV3-2	NA	NA	TRBJ2-3	CASPAPVGESTDTQYF	TGTGCCAGCCCCGCCCCGGTGGGAGAAAGCACAGATACGCAGTATTTT
TRBV20-1	NA	NA	TRBJ1-1	CSASMQGWNTEAFF	TGCAGTGCTAGTATGCAGGGTTGGAACACTGAAGCTTTCTTT
TRBV5-1	TRBD1	NA	TRBJ1-4	CASSLTGGPEKLFF	TGCGCCAGCAGCCTGACAGGGGGACCTGAAAAACTGTTTTTT
TRBV30	TRBD1	NA	TRBJ2-7	CAAVDRGRDEQYF	TGTGCCGCTGTGGACAGGGGGCGGGACGAGCAGTACTTC
TRBV10-3	TRBD1	NA	TRBJ1-1	CAISRDRGSTSTEAFF	TGTGCCATCAGCCGGGACAGGGGTTCTACGAGCACTGAAGCTTTCTTT
TRBV19	NA	NA	TRBJ1-2	CASGGWGANYGYTF	TGTGCCAGTGGCGGGTGGGGAGCTAACTATGGCTACACCTTC
TRBV15	NA	NA	TRBJ1-2	CATSRVPQDSPEGGYTF	TGTGCCACCAGCAGAGTCCCCCAAGACAGTCCGGAAGGCGGCTACACCTTC
TRBV4-2	NA	NA	TRBJ1-6	CASSQEGGGNPLHF	TGTGCCAGCAGCCAAGAAGGAGGCGGAAATCCCCTCCACTTT
TRBV5-1	NA	few	TRBJ1-2	CASSLEQFYGYTF	TGCGCCAGCAGCTTGGAACAGTTCTATGGCTACACCTTC
TRBV5-1	NA	NA	TRBJ1-6	CASSYSRTASNSPLHF	TGCGCCAGCAGCTACAGTCGGACAGCAAGTAATTCACCCCTCCACTTT
TRBV7-2	TRBD1	NA	TRBJ2-1	CASSPDRGAYNEQFF	TGTGCCAGCAGCCCCGACAGGGGAGCCTACAATGAGCAGTTCTTC
TRBV29-1	TRBD1	NA	TRBJ2-7	CSVARGPDEQYF	TGCAGCGTTGCCAGGGGGCCGGACGAGCAGTACTTC
TRBV19	NA	NA	TRBJ2-5	CASSVGLQETQYF	TGTGCCAGTAGTGTGGGACTGCAAGAGACCCAGTACTTC
TRBV19	NA	NA	TRBJ1-5	CASSMRTGNQPQHF	TGTGCCAGTAGTATGCGCACAGGGAATCAGCCCCAGCATTTT
TRBV5-6	TRBD1	NA	TRBJ1-3	CASSLTGEYDSGNTIYF	TGTGCCAGCAGCCTGACAGGGGAGTACGACTCTGGAAACACCATATATTTT
TRBV6-9	TRBD1	NA	TRBJ2-7	CASSSVTGGSYEQYF	TGTGCCAGCAGTTCAGTGACAGGGGGCTCCTACGAGCAGTACTTC